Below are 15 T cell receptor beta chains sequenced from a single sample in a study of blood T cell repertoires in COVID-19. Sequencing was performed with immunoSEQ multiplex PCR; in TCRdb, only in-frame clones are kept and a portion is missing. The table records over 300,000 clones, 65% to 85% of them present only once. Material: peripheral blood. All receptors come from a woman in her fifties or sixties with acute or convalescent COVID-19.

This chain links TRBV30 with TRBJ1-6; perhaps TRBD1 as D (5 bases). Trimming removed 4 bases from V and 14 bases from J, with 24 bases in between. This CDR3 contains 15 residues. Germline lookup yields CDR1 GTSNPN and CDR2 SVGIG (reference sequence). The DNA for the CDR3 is TGTGCCTGGAATAGTGGGGCGCAAAGAAGGCCGTCCCTCCACTTT. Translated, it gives CAWNSGAQRRPSLHF.

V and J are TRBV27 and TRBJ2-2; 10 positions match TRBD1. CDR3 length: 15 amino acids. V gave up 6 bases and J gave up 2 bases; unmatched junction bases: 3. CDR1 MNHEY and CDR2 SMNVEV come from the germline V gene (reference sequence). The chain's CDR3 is CASRGDRGNTGELFF. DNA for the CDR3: TGTGCCAGCAGAGGGGACAGGGGAAACACCGGGGAGCTGTTTTTT.

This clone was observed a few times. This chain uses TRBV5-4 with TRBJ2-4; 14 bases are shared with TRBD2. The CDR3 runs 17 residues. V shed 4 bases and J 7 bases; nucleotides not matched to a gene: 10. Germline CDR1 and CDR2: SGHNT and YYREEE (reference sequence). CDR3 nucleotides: TGTGCCAGCAGCCCGGGGACTAGCGGGAGTGTGGTGAACATTCAGTACTTC. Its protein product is CASSPGTSGSVVNIQYF.

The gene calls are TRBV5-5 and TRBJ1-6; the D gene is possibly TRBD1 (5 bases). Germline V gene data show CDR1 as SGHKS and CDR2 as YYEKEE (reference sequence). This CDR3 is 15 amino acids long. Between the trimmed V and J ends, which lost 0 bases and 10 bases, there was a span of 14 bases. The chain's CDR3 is CASSLGSTEKSPLHF. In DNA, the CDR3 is TGTGCCAGCAGCTTGGGATCGACAGAAAAATCACCCCTCCACTTT.

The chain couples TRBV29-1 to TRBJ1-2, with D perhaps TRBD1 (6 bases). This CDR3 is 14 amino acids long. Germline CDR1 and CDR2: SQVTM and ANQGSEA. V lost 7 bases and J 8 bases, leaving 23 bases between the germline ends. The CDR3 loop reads CSAREPTGPEGYTF. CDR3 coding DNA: TGCAGCGCTAGGGAACCCACAGGGCCCGAAGGCTACACCTTC.

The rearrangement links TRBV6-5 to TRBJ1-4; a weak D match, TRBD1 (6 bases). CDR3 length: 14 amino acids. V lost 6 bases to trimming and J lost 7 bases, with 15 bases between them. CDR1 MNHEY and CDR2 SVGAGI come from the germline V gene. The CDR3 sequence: CASSIYREGEKLFF. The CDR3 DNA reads TGTGCCAGCAGCATTTACAGGGAGGGTGAAAAACTGTTTTTT.

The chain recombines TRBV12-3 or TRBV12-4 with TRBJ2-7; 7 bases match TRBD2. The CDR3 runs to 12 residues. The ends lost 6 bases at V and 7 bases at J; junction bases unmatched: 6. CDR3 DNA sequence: TGTGCCAGCAGCAGACTAGCTGGTGAGCAGTACTTC. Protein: CASSRLAGEQYF.

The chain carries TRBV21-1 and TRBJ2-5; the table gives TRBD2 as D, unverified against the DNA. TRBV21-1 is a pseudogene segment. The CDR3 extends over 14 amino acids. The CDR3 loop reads CASSKPPSWETQYF. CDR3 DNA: TGTGCCAGCAGCAAACCGCCTAGCTGGGAGACCCAGTACTTC.

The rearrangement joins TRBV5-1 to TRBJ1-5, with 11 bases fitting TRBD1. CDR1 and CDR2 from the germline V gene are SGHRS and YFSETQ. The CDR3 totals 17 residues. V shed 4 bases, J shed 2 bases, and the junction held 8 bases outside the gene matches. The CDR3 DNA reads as TGCGCCAGCAGCCCGGACAGGGGGCCGACGGGCAATCAGCCCCAGCATTTT. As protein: CASSPDRGPTGNQPQHF.

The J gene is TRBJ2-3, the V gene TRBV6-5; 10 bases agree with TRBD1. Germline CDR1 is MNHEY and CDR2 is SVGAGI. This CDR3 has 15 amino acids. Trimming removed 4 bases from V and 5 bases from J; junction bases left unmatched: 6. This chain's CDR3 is CASSSTTGGRDTQYF. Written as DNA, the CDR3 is TGTGCCAGCAGTTCGACGACAGGGGGCAGAGATACGCAGTATTTT.

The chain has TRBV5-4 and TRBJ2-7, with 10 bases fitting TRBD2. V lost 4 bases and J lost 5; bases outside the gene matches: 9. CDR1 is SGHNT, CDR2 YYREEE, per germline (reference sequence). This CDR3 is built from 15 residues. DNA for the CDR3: TGTGCCAGCAGCAGCCAGCGGGAGGGCCGGAACGAGCAGTACTTC. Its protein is CASSSQREGRNEQYF.

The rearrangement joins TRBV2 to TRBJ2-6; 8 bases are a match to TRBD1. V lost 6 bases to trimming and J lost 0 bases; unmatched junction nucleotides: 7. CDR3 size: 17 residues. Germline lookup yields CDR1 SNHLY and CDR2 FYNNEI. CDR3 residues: CASRWTGSASGANVLTF. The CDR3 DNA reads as TGTGCCAGCAGATGGACAGGGAGCGCCTCTGGGGCCAACGTCCTGACTTTC.

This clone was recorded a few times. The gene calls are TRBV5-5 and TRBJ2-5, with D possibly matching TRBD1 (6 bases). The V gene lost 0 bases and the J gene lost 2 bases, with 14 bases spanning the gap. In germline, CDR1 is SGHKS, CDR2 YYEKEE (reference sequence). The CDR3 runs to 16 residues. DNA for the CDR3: TGTGCCAGCAGCTTGGGGCCTGGGGGCAATCAAGAGACCCAGTACTTC. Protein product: CASSLGPGGNQETQYF.

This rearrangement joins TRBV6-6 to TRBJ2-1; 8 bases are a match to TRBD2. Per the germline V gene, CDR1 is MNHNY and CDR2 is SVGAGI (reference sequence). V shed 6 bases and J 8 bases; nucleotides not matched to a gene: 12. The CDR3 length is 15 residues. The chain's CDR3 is CASRRGGPSRDEQFF. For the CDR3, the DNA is TGTGCCAGCAGACGCGGGGGGCCCAGTAGGGATGAGCAGTTCTTC.

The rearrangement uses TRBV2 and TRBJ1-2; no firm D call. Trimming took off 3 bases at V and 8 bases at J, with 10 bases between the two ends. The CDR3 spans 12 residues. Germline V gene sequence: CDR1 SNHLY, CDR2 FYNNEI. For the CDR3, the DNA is TGTGCCAGCAGTGACGAGGTGCGGGGCTACACCTTC. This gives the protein CASSDEVRGYTF.